These 21 T cell receptor beta chains share one sample of origin, sequenced in a study of blood T cells in healthy people across ages. A second about 6 to 12 cycle PCR used barcoded and J-beta primers. TCRdb called the 5' RACE reads again in MiXCR, with one record for every CDR3 protein. This repertoire shows approximately 850,000 distinct CDR3 sequences, 40% to 50% found once; its top ten account for roughly 18%. The sequenced material came from blood. All receptors come from a man between 60 and 70 years old in good health.

The V call is TRBV7-2, the J call TRBJ2-3; 11 bases are shared with TRBD2. The CDR3 spans 17 residues. Germline CDR1 and CDR2: SGHTA and FQGNSA. Unmatched junction bases numbered 10, after V lost 7 bases and J lost 1 base. This CDR3 reads CASKVPLAGDRTDTQYF. The DNA of the CDR3 is TGTGCCAGCAAAGTTCCACTAGCGGGGGACCGCACAGATACGCAGTATTTT.

This chain links TRBV6-2 or TRBV6-3 with TRBJ2-7, with D possibly matching TRBD1 (6 bases). Germline V lookup: CDR1 MNHEY, CDR2 SVGEGT. Trimming pared 3 bases from V and 0 bases from J, leaving 12 bases between. The CDR3 is 15 amino acids. CDR3 coding DNA: TGTGCCAGCAGTTATCGGCAGGGGAGCTCCTACGAGCAGTACTTC. Its translation: CASSYRQGSSYEQYF.

CDR3 in DNA: TGTGCCAGCAGCTTAGGGGACAGGACAAGTTCACCCCTCCACTTT. This translates into CASSLGDRTSSPLHF. The J gene is TRBJ1-6, the V gene TRBV11-2; 8 bases agree with TRBD1. Germline CDR1 and CDR2: SGHAT and FQNNGV. This CDR3 is 15 amino acids long. With V trimmed by 1 base and J by 9 bases, 5 bases remained unmatched. Using reference TRBV11-2 and TRBJ1-6 for the parts outside the CDR3, the full variable domain is EAGVAQSPRYKIIEKRQSVAFWCNPISGHATLYWYQQILGQGPKLLIQFQNNGVVDDSQLPKDRFSAERLKGVDSTLKIQPAKLEDSAVYLCASSLGDRTSSPLHFGNGTRLTVT.

This clonotype has only a few counts. The chain couples TRBV25-1 to TRBJ1-1; D not resolved. Deletions cut 8 bases from V and 5 bases from J, with 12 bases between. Germline CDR1 MGHDK, CDR2 SYGVNS. The CDR3 consists of 12 residues. The chain's CDR3 is CASLSTGTEAFF. CDR3 bases: TGTGCCAGCCTATCGACGGGTACTGAAGCTTTCTTT.

As concerns this clonotype: Since a much larger clone is just one base distant, this may be a read error. The chain links TRBV11-2 to TRBJ2-2; D remains ambiguous. CDR3 length: 14 amino acids. V lost 7 bases and J lost 3, with 12 bases in between. The germline V gene has CDR1 SGHAT and CDR2 FQNNGV. In nucleotides, the CDR3 is TGTGCCAGCATCCCTAGGGTGTACACCGGGGAGCTGTTTTTT. Amino acids: CASIPRVYTGELFF.

Only a few counts were recorded for this clonotype. The chain is built from TRBV29-1 and TRBJ1-1, with a tentative D call TRBD1 (6 bases). Trimming stripped 0 bases from V and 3 bases from J, with 11 bases between. The germline gives CDR1 SQVTM, CDR2 ANQGSEA. CDR3 length: 14 residues. CDR3 loop: CSVEERGADTEAFF. In nucleotides, the CDR3 is TGCAGCGTTGAAGAAAGGGGGGCGGACACTGAAGCTTTCTTT.

The chain joins TRBV7-9 to TRBJ1-1; D might be TRBD1 (5 bases). The CDR3 runs 14 residues. V lost 1 base, J lost 4 bases, and 10 bases lay in between. Germline CDR1 and CDR2: SEHNR and FQNEAQ (reference sequence). CDR3 sequence reads: CASSLGGVGTEAFF. CDR3 in DNA: TGTGCCAGCAGCTTAGGAGGGGTGGGCACTGAAGCTTTCTTT.

V usage is TRBV20-1 and J usage is TRBJ2-7; weak D call: TRBD1 (5 bases). CDR3 size: 14 residues. Trimming took off 1 base at V and 4 bases at J, with 14 bases between the two ends. Germline V gene lookup returns CDR1 DFQATT and CDR2 SNEGSKA (reference sequence). The CDR3 sequence is CSARGRQSSYEQYF. In nucleotides, the CDR3 is TGCAGTGCTAGAGGCCGACAGAGCTCTTACGAGCAGTACTTC.

The J gene is TRBJ2-4, the V gene TRBV4-1, with 7 bases aligning to TRBD2. The J call could be wrong; TRBJ2-7 is a better fit for the DNA end. This CDR3 has 16 amino acids. Germline V gives CDR1 MGHRA, CDR2 YSYEKL. CDR3 nucleotides: TGCGCCAGCAGCCAACGGACAAGCGGGGCTACCTACGAGCAGTACTTC. It yields the protein CASSQRTSGATYEQYF.

The J gene is TRBJ1-1, the V gene TRBV6-2 or TRBV6-3, with a tentative D call TRBD1 (6 bases). CDR1 is MNHEY, CDR2 SVGEGT, per germline. CDR3 length equals 15 residues. The V and J ends lost 7 bases and 0 bases respectively, with 15 bases between them. CDR3 bases: TGTGCCAGCATTATGGACAGAGTCATGAACACTGAAGCTTTCTTT. Residues: CASIMDRVMNTEAFF.

The chain has TRBV10-3 and TRBJ1-1; 10 positions match TRBD1. The V gene end was trimmed by 5 bases and the J gene end by 3 bases; junction bases not matched to a gene: 6. This CDR3 region has 15 residues. Germline CDR1 ENHRY, CDR2 SYGVKD. DNA for the CDR3: TGTGCCATCAGTACACCGGGACAGGGGCACACTGAAGCTTTCTTT. Encoded protein: CAISTPGQGHTEAFF.

The genes are TRBV6-6 and TRBJ2-6; 8 bases align to TRBD1. CDR3 length: 16 amino acids. V lost 6 bases and J lost 3; bases outside the gene matches: 7. Germline lookup yields CDR1 MNHNY and CDR2 SVGAGI (reference sequence). CDR3 in amino acids: CASRKDRASGANVLTF. DNA of the CDR3: TGTGCCAGCAGAAAGGACAGGGCTAGTGGGGCCAACGTCCTGACTTTC.

This rearrangement joins TRBV4-1 to TRBJ2-6; the D gene is possibly TRBD1 (5 bases). Trimming pared 0 bases from V and 4 bases from J, leaving 7 bases between. Per the germline V gene, CDR1 is MGHRA and CDR2 is YSYEKL. The CDR3 extends over 15 amino acids. CDR3 sequence: CASSQEGAGANVLTF. The CDR3 region has the DNA TGCGCCAGCAGCCAAGAAGGGGCCGGGGCCAACGTCCTGACTTTC.

In DNA form, the CDR3 reads TGTGTCATAAGTGAGTCGTCCCCGACGATCGAGACCCAGTACTTC. Its translation is CVISESSPTIETQYF. This chain connects TRBV10-3 to TRBJ2-5; D remains ambiguous. Germline V lookup: CDR1 ENHRY, CDR2 SYGVKD. There are 15 residues in the CDR3.

This rearrangement joins TRBV9 to TRBJ2-1, with unresolved D. This CDR3 comprises 15 residues. V was clipped by 4 bases and J by 4 bases, with 15 bases between them. Looked up from germline, CDR1 is SGDLS and CDR2 is YYNGEE. The CDR3 DNA is TGTGCCAGCAGCCCTAAAGAGGAATCTTACAATGAGCAGTTCTTC. It is translated as CASSPKEESYNEQFF. Using reference TRBV9 and TRBJ2-1 for the parts outside the CDR3, the full variable domain is DSGVTQTPKHLITATGQRVTLRCSPRSGDLSVYWYQQSLDQGLQFLIQYYNGEERAKGNILERFSAQQFPDLHSELNLSSLELGDSALYFCASSPKEESYNEQFFGPGTRLTVL.

This chain connects TRBV5-1 to TRBJ1-6; D call uncertain. Trimming took 4 bases from V and 8 from J, leaving 13 bases between them. This CDR3 region has 14 residues. Germline V CDR1 and CDR2: SGHRS, YFSETQ. The CDR3 is CASSLDGWDSPLHF. In DNA, the CDR3 is TGCGCCAGCAGCCTGGATGGTTGGGATTCACCCCTCCACTTT.

This sequence joins TRBV24-1 and TRBJ2-3; D gene uncertain. Trimming left V 4 bases short and J 2 bases short, with 15 bases between. The CDR3 loop spans 16 amino acids. Germline lookup yields CDR1 KGHDR and CDR2 SFDVKD. The CDR3 reads CATSDPLLGPTDTQYF. The CDR3, as DNA: TGTGCCACCAGTGACCCCCTCCTGGGTCCCACAGATACGCAGTATTTT.

This clonotype occurred a few times. The chain couples TRBV5-1 to TRBJ2-3; 7 nucleotides line up with TRBD2. This CDR3 region has 16 residues. J gave up 6 bases and V 4 bases, and 14 bases lay outside the gene matches. CDR1 is SGHRS and CDR2 is YFSETQ in the germline V gene. CDR3 nucleotide sequence: TGCGCCAGCAGCATGAGCGGGGACCAGGTTCGGGATACGCAGTATTTT. The encoded protein is CASSMSGDQVRDTQYF.

This clonotype appeared a few times. V and J are TRBV4-3 and TRBJ2-1, with a tentative D call TRBD1 (6 bases). V dropped 0 bases and J dropped 2 bases, with 17 bases sitting between them. This CDR3 has 18 residues. Germline CDR1 reads LGHNA; CDR2 reads YSLEER. CDR3 nucleotides: TGCGCCAGCAGCCAAGATCCCATGGACAGTCTTCCCTACAATGAGCAGTTCTTC. Its translation is CASSQDPMDSLPYNEQFF.

This clonotype has just a few counts. The chain recombines TRBV5-1 with TRBJ1-1; D remains ambiguous. The germline V gene has CDR1 SGHRS and CDR2 YFSETQ. This CDR3 contains 13 residues. V lost 5 bases, J lost 1 base, and 9 bases lay in between. The CDR3 coding sequence is TGCGCCAGCAGAAGTACGAGGAACACTGAAGCTTTCTTT. Translation gives CASRSTRNTEAFF.

A few counts support this clonotype. V gene TRBV20-1 combines with J gene TRBJ1-2; 7 nucleotides agree with TRBD1. The V and J ends lost 2 bases and 0 bases, in that order; junction bases with no gene match: 6. The length of the CDR3 is 15 residues. Germline loops: CDR1 DFQATT, CDR2 SNEGSKA (reference sequence). The CDR3 DNA is TGCAGTGCTAGAACGACAGGGCTTTCTAACTATGGCTACACCTTC. It codes for CSARTTGLSNYGYTF.